This T cell receptor beta chain was recorded in a study of T cell changes during pregnancy in multiple sclerosis. Libraries were prepared by immunoSEQ multiplex PCR; TCRdb keeps only in-frame clonotypes and omits some of them. The table has tens of thousands of clones, about nine tenths seen once. The sample here was peripheral blood, taken in the second trimester of pregnancy. This clonotype was obtained from a female donor with multiple sclerosis, enrolled in a pregnancy study.

CDR3 sequence reads: CASIGGVSSYNEQFF. The CDR3 DNA reads as TGTGCCAGCATCGGGGGGGTGAGCTCCTACAATGAGCAGTTCTTC. The chain employs TRBV6-1 and TRBJ2-1; 8 bases map to TRBD2. Germline V gene data show CDR1 as MNHNS and CDR2 as SASEGT. V lost 7 bases, J lost 0 bases, and 5 bases stayed unmatched. CDR3 length: 15 amino acids.